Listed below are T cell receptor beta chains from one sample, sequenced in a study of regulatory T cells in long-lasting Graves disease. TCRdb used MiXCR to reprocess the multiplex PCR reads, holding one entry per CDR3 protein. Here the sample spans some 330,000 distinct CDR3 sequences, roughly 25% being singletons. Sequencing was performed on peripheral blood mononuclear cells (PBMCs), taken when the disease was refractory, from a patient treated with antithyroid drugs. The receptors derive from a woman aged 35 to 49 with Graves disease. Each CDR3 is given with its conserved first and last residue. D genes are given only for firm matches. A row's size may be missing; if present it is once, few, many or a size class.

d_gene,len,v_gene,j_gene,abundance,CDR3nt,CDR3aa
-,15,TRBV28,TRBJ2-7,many,TGTGCCAGCAGTACAGGGACTTTGATACCCTACGAGCAGTACTTC,CASSTGTLIPYEQYF
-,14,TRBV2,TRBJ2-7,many,TGTGCCAGCACCCACAAGGGGGAAGTCGACGAGCAGTACTTC,CASTHKGEVDEQYF
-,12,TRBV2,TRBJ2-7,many,TGTGCCAGCAGATCACAGGGAGGAGAGCAGTACTTC,CASRSQGGEQYF
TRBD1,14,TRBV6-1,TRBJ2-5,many,TGTGCCAGCAAGAGGGACAGGGAATCGGAGACCCAGTACTTC,CASKRDRESETQYF
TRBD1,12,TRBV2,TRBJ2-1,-,TGTGCCAGCAGGGACAGGGAAGATGAGCAGTTCTTC,CASRDREDEQFF
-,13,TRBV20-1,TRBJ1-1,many,TGCAGTGCTATGGACACGTCAGGCACTGAAGCTTTCTTT,CSAMDTSGTEAFF
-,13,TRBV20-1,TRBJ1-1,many,TGCAGTGCTAGGGGTGGTTGGAACACTGAAGCTTTCTTT,CSARGGWNTEAFF
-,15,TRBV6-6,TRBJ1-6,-,TGTGCCAGCAGTTACTCGAGGGCAGTAAATTCACCCCTCCACTTT,CASSYSRAVNSPLHF
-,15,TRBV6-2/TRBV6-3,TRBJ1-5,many,TGTGCCAGCAGTTACGGGCGGATGCCTCAATCGGCCCAGCATTTT,CASSYGRMPQSAQHF
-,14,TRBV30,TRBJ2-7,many,TGTGCCTGGAGTTATCCACACGGTTCCTACGAGCAGTACTTC,CAWSYPHGSYEQYF
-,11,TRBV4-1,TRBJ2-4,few,TGCGCCACCGGGTCCTCGGACATTCAGTACTTC,CATGSSDIQYF
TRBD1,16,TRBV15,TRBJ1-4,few,TGTGCCACCAGCAGGGACACAGGGGCACTTAATGAAAAACTGTTTTTT,CATSRDTGALNEKLFF
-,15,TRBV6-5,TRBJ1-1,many,TGTGCCAGCAGTTACGATCCAGAACGGAACACTGAAGCTTTCTTT,CASSYDPERNTEAFF
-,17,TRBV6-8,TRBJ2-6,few,TGTGCCAGCAGTTACCCCGAAAACACCTCTGGGGCCAACGTCCTGACTTTC,CASSYPENTSGANVLTF
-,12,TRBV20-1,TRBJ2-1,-,TGCAGTGCTAGTTCCTGGGGCAATGAGCAGTTCTTC,CSASSWGNEQFF
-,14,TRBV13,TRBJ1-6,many,TGTGCCAGCAGCTTATCTCGAGTTAATTCACCCCTCCACTTT,CASSLSRVNSPLHF
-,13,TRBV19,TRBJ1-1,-,TGTGCCACCATCGGACTCAGGGGCGCTGAAGCTTTCTTT,CATIGLRGAEAFF
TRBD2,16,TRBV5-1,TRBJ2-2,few,TGCGCCAGCACAATTAGGACTAGCGGGAACACCGGGGAGCTGTTTTTT,CASTIRTSGNTGELFF
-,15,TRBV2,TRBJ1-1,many,TGTGCCAGCAGAAACACGTCCTTGAGATGGGGTGAAGCTTTCTTT,CASRNTSLRWGEAFF
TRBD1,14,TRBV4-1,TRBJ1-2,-,TGCGCCAGCAGCCAGCTAAACAGGGGGGAGGGCTACACCTTC,CASSQLNRGEGYTF
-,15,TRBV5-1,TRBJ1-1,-,TGTGCCAGCAGCCTAAAGCTCGGGGGGGGCACTGAAGCTTTCTTT,CASSLKLGGGTEAFF
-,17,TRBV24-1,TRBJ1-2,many,TGTGCCACCAGTGATTCCCGGGACCCGAAAGAGGACTATGGCTACACCTTC,CATSDSRDPKEDYGYTF
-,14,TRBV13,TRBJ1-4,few,TGTGCCAGCAGCGACCGCGATACTAATGAAAAACTGTTTTTT,CASSDRDTNEKLFF
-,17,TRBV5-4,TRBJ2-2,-,TGTGCCAGCAGCCCTGGAATCAGGGGCCCAAACACCGGGGAGCTGTTTTTT,CASSPGIRGPNTGELFF
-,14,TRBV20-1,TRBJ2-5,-,TGCAGTGCTAGGGACCCCCAGGTGGAAGAGACCCAGTACTTC,CSARDPQVEETQYF
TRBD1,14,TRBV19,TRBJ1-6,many,TGTGCCAGTAGCCACCTTCCGGGACAGGATTTTCTCCACTTT,CASSHLPGQDFLHF
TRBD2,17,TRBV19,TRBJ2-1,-,TGTGCCAGTAGTGATTTTTTGGGACTAGCGGGATCGGGTGAGCAGTTCTTC,CASSDFLGLAGSGEQFF
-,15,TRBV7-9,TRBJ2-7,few,TGTGCCAGCAGCTTAGCATCCCACACAGCCTACGAGCAGTACTTC,CASSLASHTAYEQYF
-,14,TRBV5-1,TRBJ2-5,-,TGCGCCACCTCGACCGCCACGGAAGGAGAGACCCAGTACTTC,CATSTATEGETQYF
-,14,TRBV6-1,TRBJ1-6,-,TGTGCCAGCAGTGAGGGACCGGTTAATTCACCCCTCCACTTT,CASSEGPVNSPLHF
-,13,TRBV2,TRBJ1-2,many,TGTGCCAGCATCATTCTGGGGTGGGGCGAGGTCACCTTC,CASIILGWGEVTF
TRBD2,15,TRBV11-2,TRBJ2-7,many,TGTGCCAGCAGCCCCCAGGGAGCGGGAGTCTACGAGCAGTACTTC,CASSPQGAGVYEQYF
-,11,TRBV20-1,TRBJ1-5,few,TGCAGTGCGACGGAAGGGGTTGGGCAGCATTTT,CSATEGVGQHF
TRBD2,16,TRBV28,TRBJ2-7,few,TGTGCCAGCAGGAAGGGGACTAGCGGGAGCTCCTACGAGCAGTACTTC,CASRKGTSGSSYEQYF
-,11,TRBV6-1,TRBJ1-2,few,TGTGCCAGCAGAGCGAACTATGGCTACACCTTC,CASRANYGYTF
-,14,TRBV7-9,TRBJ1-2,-,TGTGCCAGCAGCTTAGAAGTACAGGTCTATGGCTACACCTTC,CASSLEVQVYGYTF
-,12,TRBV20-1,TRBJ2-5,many,TGCAGTGCTACCAGAGACAGGGAGACCCAGTACTTC,CSATRDRETQYF